The 22 T cell receptor beta chains below come from one sample, sequenced in a study of regulatory T cells in long-lasting Graves disease. Time point noted: newly diagnosed GD, antithyroid drugs for less than 3 months. Generation of the TCR library employed RNA extracted from PBMCs. Sequencing libraries for TCR beta were prepared with iRepertoire HTBI primers and Arm-PCR of CDR3 regions. TCRdb re-analysed the multiplex PCR reads in MiXCR, keeping a single row per CDR3 protein. The data contain 620,000 or so distinct CDR3 sequences, 15% to 20% of them singletons. The same sample was also used in a study of T cells in Graves' hyperthyroidism and ophthalmopathy.

Here the sequenced sample was peripheral blood mononuclear cells (PBMCs), taken at new diagnosis, from a patient treated with antithyroid drugs. All receptors come from a woman in her twenties or thirties with Graves disease.

The chain links TRBV19 to TRBJ1-2; D uncertain. The CDR3 covers 17 residues. In germline, CDR1 is LNHDA, CDR2 SQIVND (reference sequence). Trimming removed 4 bases from V and 0 bases from J, with 18 bases in between. The DNA for the CDR3 is TGTGCCAGTAGTACTGGTGGAGGGCCCAACTCTAACTATGGCTACACCTTC. The encoded protein is CASSTGGGPNSNYGYTF.

This clonotype was found many times. V and J are TRBV14 and TRBJ2-7, with no clear D. The CDR3 is 13 residues long. Germline lookup yields CDR1 SGHDN and CDR2 FVKESK. The V gene lost 4 bases and the J gene lost 1 base, with 8 bases spanning the gap. CDR3 nucleotides: TGTGCCAGCAGCCTACTTGGGTCCTACGAGCAGTACTTC. It is translated as CASSLLGSYEQYF. Together with reference TRBV14 and TRBJ2-7, the CDR3 gives the full variable domain: EAGVTQFPSHSVIEKGQTVTLRCDPISGHDNLYWYRRVMGKEIKFLLHFVKESKQDESGMPNNRFLAERTGGTYSTLKVQPAELEDSGVYFCASSLLGSYEQYFGPGTRLTVT.

This clonotype came up many times. The genes are TRBV28 and TRBJ1-1; D gene ambiguous. The CDR3 is made up of 12 amino acids. The V gene lost 6 bases and the J gene lost 4 bases, with 9 bases spanning the gap. Germline values: CDR1 MDHEN, CDR2 SYDVKM. The CDR3, as DNA: TGTGCCAGCAGCTTGACGGCCACTGAAGCTTTCTTT. Its protein is CASSLTATEAFF.

In its sample, this clonotype was seen a few times. V gene TRBV4-1 combines with J gene TRBJ1-2; 8 bases are a match to TRBD1. CDR1 and CDR2 (germline): MGHRA, YSYEKL. The CDR3 is made up of 13 amino acids. Trimming cost V 4 bases and J 6 bases; bases outside gene matches: 4. DNA for the CDR3: TGCGCCAGCAGCCCGGACAGGGTAGATGGCTACACCTTC. Amino acid sequence: CASSPDRVDGYTF.

A few counts support this clonotype. V usage is TRBV30 and J usage is TRBJ1-1; the D is unclear. Trimming cost V 3 bases and J 1 base, with 15 bases left between them. This CDR3 comprises 15 residues. CDR1 GTSNPN and CDR2 SVGIG come from the germline V gene (reference sequence). CDR3 nucleotide sequence: TGTGCCTGGAGAGACTGGGCCGGTCCGAACACTGAAGCTTTCTTT. Translated, it gives CAWRDWAGPNTEAFF.

This clonotype was recorded at least ten times. V gene TRBV28 combines with J gene TRBJ2-7; TRBD2 aligns across 10 bases. This CDR3 region has 16 residues. Per the germline V gene, CDR1 is MDHEN and CDR2 is SYDVKM. The J segment lost 0 bases and the V segment lost 4 bases, leaving 6 bases of the junction unmatched. For the CDR3, the DNA is TGTGCCAGCAGTTCCCCATCTAGCGGGAGCTCCTACGAGCAGTACTTC. Amino acid sequence: CASSSPSSGSSYEQYF. The full variable domain, its missing parts supplied by reference TRBV28 and TRBJ2-7, is DVKVTQSSRYLVKRTGEKVFLECVQDMDHENMFWYRQDPGLGLRLIYFSYDVKMKEKGDIPEGYSVSREKKERFSLILESASTNQTSMYLCASSSPSSGSSYEQYFGPGTRLTVT.

This clonotype showed up many times. The J gene is TRBJ2-1, the V gene TRBV29-1, with D perhaps given as TRBD1 or TRBD2 (6 bases each). Looked up from germline, CDR1 is SQVTM and CDR2 is ANQGSEA. The CDR3 has 13 amino acids. The V end was cut by 6 bases, the J end by 8 bases, with 17 bases between. The CDR3 is CSVGTGGLDEQFF. CDR3 coding DNA: TGCAGCGTCGGGACTGGGGGGCTCGATGAGCAGTTCTTC.

This clonotype was recorded at least ten times. The chain recombines TRBV27 with TRBJ1-4, with TRBD1 as a possible D gene (6 bases). CDR1 is MNHEY and CDR2 is SMNVEV in the germline V gene (reference sequence). The V end was cut by 5 bases, the J end by 4 bases, with 8 bases between. The CDR3 is 13 amino acids. CDR3 protein: CASSRTVNEKLFF. The CDR3 nucleotides are TGTGCCAGCAGTAGGACAGTTAATGAAAAACTGTTTTTT.

As regards this clonotype: One base away lies a much larger clone, so this may be a sequencing read error. The chain has TRBV6-1 and TRBJ2-3, with 13 positions matching TRBD2. Germline V CDR1 and CDR2: MNHNS, SASEGT. This CDR3 is built from 14 residues. The CDR3 here is CTSRLAGGGDTQYF. For the CDR3, the DNA is TGTACCAGCAGACTAGCGGGAGGCGGGGATACGCAGTATTTT.

This clonotype showed up many times. The V call is TRBV20-1, the J call TRBJ2-7; D gene ambiguous. CDR1 DFQATT and CDR2 SNEGSKA come from the germline V gene (reference sequence). The V gene lost 3 bases and the J gene lost 5 bases, with 11 bases spanning the gap. The CDR3 runs to 12 residues. Here the CDR3 reads CSASRTFDEQYF. As DNA, the CDR3 is TGCAGTGCTAGTCGTACGTTCGACGAGCAGTACTTC.

The chain has TRBV18 and TRBJ1-4, with a tentative D call TRBD1 (6 bases). The CDR3 extends over 15 amino acids. V gave up 3 bases and J gave up 3 bases, with 11 bases separating them. Looked up from germline, CDR1 is KGHSH and CDR2 is LQKENI. The CDR3 coding sequence is TGTGCCAGCTCACCGGGGGCCAGCCCTAATGAAAAACTGTTTTTT. It codes for CASSPGASPNEKLFF.

The table lists this clonotype with a few counts. The chain carries TRBV3-1 and TRBJ2-7; 10 bases align to TRBD2. Germline lookup yields CDR1 LGHDT and CDR2 YNNKEL (reference sequence). V lost 5 bases to trimming and J lost 1 base; unmatched junction nucleotides: 5. The length of the CDR3 is 15 residues. The CDR3 here is CASSGGLARSYEQYF. CDR3 DNA sequence: TGTGCCAGCAGCGGGGGACTAGCGAGATCCTACGAGCAGTACTTC.

This clonotype occurred many times. The chain has TRBV12-3 or TRBV12-4 and TRBJ1-5; perhaps TRBD1 as D (5 bases). Trimming took off 9 bases at V and 9 bases at J, with 18 bases between the two ends. The CDR3 loop spans 13 amino acids. The CDR3 spells CASIYGGVGPQHF. The CDR3 nucleotides read TGTGCCAGTATATATGGGGGAGTTGGGCCCCAGCATTTT.

This clonotype was seen only a few times. The chain employs TRBV4-1 and TRBJ2-7; 9 bases line up with TRBD1. Germline CDR1 is MGHRA and CDR2 is YSYEKL. There are 17 residues in the CDR3. The V gene end was trimmed by 0 bases and the J gene end by 2 bases; junction bases not matched to a gene: 8. Written as DNA, the CDR3 is TGCGCCAGCAGCCAAGATGGATTCGGACAGGGGCCCTACGAGCAGTACTTC. Its translation: CASSQDGFGQGPYEQYF.

The table lists this clonotype with many counts. In DNA, the CDR3 is TGTGCCACCTCAGGACAGGGCGGAACTGAAGCTTTCTTT. Translation: CATSGQGGTEAFF. This chain links TRBV24-1 with TRBJ1-1; 8 bases are a match to TRBD1. The CDR3 sequence is 13 residues long. The V and J ends lost 9 bases and 5 bases, in that order; junction bases with no gene match: 7. The germline CDR1 and CDR2 sequences are KGHDR and SFDVKD.

This clonotype was seen many times. This sequence joins TRBV7-3 and TRBJ2-1, with D hard to call. CDR1 and CDR2 from the germline V gene are SGHTA and FQGTGA. V was cut by 5 bases and J by 8 bases, with 10 bases left in between. There are 12 residues in the CDR3. The CDR3 bases are TGTGCCAGCAGCCCCCCGGCGGATGAGCAGTTCTTC. This sequence encodes CASSPPADEQFF.

This clonotype came up many times. The J gene is TRBJ1-3, the V gene TRBV11-2; no clear D gene. The CDR3 is made up of 13 amino acids. With 0 bases removed from V and 4 bases from J, the gap between germline ends came to 4 bases. Germline V lookup: CDR1 SGHAT, CDR2 FQNNGV. Here the CDR3 reads CASSLESGNTIYF. The CDR3 DNA sequence: TGTGCCAGCAGCTTAGAATCGGGAAACACCATATATTTT.

This clonotype was counted at least ten times. In nucleotides, the CDR3 is TGTGCCAGCAGCTTCTCAGGGTTCGACACCGGGGAGCTGTTTTTT. Encoded protein: CASSFSGFDTGELFF. The rearrangement joins TRBV11-3 to TRBJ2-2; D may be TRBD1 (5 bases). The V and J ends lost 3 bases and 3 bases respectively, with 11 bases between them. Germline CDR1 SGHNT, CDR2 YENEEA. The CDR3 totals 15 residues.

This clonotype was observed many times. The chain recombines TRBV12-3 or TRBV12-4 with TRBJ2-1; weak D call: TRBD2 (5 bases). Trimming removed 3 bases from V and 12 bases from J, with 9 bases in between. The CDR3 is 11 amino acids. CDR3 DNA: TGTGCCAGCAGTTTCAGTCGGGGGCAGTTCTTC. It is translated as CASSFSRGQFF.

This chain joins TRBV5-1 and TRBJ2-5; 11 bases are a match to TRBD2. V shed 0 bases, J shed 5 bases, and the junction held 12 bases outside the gene matches. The CDR3 covers 18 residues. The germline V gene has CDR1 SGHRS and CDR2 YFSETQ. In DNA, the CDR3 is TGCGCCAGCAGCTTGGTGAGACTAGCGGGACTATTTTCGGAGACCCAGTACTTC. Protein product: CASSLVRLAGLFSETQYF.

This clonotype showed up many times. V is TRBV2 and J is TRBJ2-5; D is undetermined. The germline V gene encodes CDR1 SNHLY and CDR2 FYNNEI. V was pared by 8 bases and J by 2 bases, with 18 bases between. The CDR3 contains 15 residues. The CDR3, as DNA: TGTGCCAGCTCCTGGTCTTTGGTAGGGCAAGAGACCCAGTACTTC. Its translation is CASSWSLVGQETQYF.

This clonotype came up a few times. This chain connects TRBV11-2 to TRBJ2-6; a possible D gene is TRBD1 (6 bases). This CDR3 spans 17 amino acids. The V end lost 1 base, the J end lost 0 bases, and 10 bases lay between the germline ends. Germline CDR1 SGHAT, CDR2 FQNNGV. The CDR3 protein is CASSLVGQSSGANVLTF. The CDR3 DNA sequence: TGTGCCAGCAGCTTAGTTGGACAGAGCTCTGGGGCCAACGTCCTGACTTTC.